This T cell receptor (beta chain) was captured by sequencing in a study of cytomegalovirus exposure and HLA in healthy donors. Findings of the study overall: Accurate prediction of HLA-A and HLA-B alleles (for most subjects) was reportedly achieved from TCR beta sequences.

The germline CDR1 and CDR2 sequences are SGHNT and YYREEE (reference sequence). This CDR3 spans 12 amino acids. Between the trimmed V and J ends, which lost 4 bases and 8 bases, there was a span of 10 bases. About this clone: The antigen remains unidentified.

13 Jbeta primers and 60 Vbeta primers were used for the PCR. Only in-frame clones appear in the TCRdb table, and some are missing; sequencing was by immunoSEQ multiplex PCR. This table has about 180,000 clones, approximately 80% appearing once. The origin of this receptor is a woman between 50 and 59 years old in good health and CMV-seronegative. The rearrangement uses TRBV5-4 and TRBJ2-1; TRBD2 is a possible D gene (5 bases). Sequenced material: PBMCs. CDR3 DNA sequence: TGTGCCAGCAGCGGAACTAGAGATGAGCAGTTCTTC. This gives the protein CASSGTRDEQFF. The complete variable domain, with remaining parts taken from reference TRBV5-4 and TRBJ2-1, reads ETGVTQSPTHLIKTRGQQVTLRCSSQSGHNTVSWYQQALGQGPQFIFQYYREEENGRGNFPPRFSGLQFPNYSSELNVNALELDDSALYLCASSGTRDEQFFGPGTRLTVL.